Reported below is one T cell receptor beta chain. Its specific antigen is unknown. The junction differs from germline at one of its ends, possibly a read error. The sample comes from a study of cytomegalovirus exposure and HLA in healthy donors (TCRdb year 2017). Regarding the research as a whole: In an earlier analysis of under 750 of the donors, about 260 Gb of sequence data and about 110 million unique TCR beta sequences from roughly 200 million T cells were reported. Roughly 290 gigabases of sequencing data and 70 million to 95 million unique TCR sequences made up an early release that covered some 640 HLA-typed donors. Of the approximately 370 genotyped donors, 75% to 85% were placed in the genetic ancestry cluster associated with self-reported Caucasian donors. The study was designed to test whether signatures of past pathogen exposure could be identified by cataloging public T cell receptors. Using immunosequencing, the study profiled T cell repertoires from some 670 subjects and related those repertoires to cytomegalovirus serostatus. Along with the roughly 710-subject first cohort, a separate validation cohort of over a hundred different subjects was used. The study combined high-throughput TCR immunosequencing, statistical association of individual TCRs with disease status, and machine learning to predict cytomegalovirus infection status. A later analysis re-analyzed previously published TCR beta repertoires from approximately 700 donors and added high-resolution HLA genotyping to study TCR occurrence patterns. Rather than drawing on any new phenotypic data, the later analysis identified candidate immune exposures from TCR beta sequences and the way those sequences occurred across donors. To decide whether each TCR beta V gene segment behaved as functional or pseudogenic, an earlier analysis of 587 of the donors relied on high-throughput TCR beta sequencing. Donor age, sex, ethnicity and CMV serostatus were compiled together with the repertoire data. Genome-wide SNP genotypes for about 65% of the roughly 670 donors were used in a later genetic analysis, which treated that subset as a discovery cohort. Every discovery cohort repertoire had been produced on one sequencing platform. HLA typing included class I and class II loci at four-digit resolution. Typing coverage differed by locus: A, B, C, DRB1 and DQB1 were typed in about 620-640 donors, DQA1 in about 510, DPA1 in approximately 600, and DPB1 in 400 to 490. Because of strong linkage in the cohort, roughly five DR-DQ haplotypes were treated as single units for association and clustering. Across 300 to 400 genotyped donors of the cohort, an average of approximately 240,000 unique TCR beta nucleotide sequences per donor were sequenced, and 15% to 20% of those sequences were non-productive.

The cohort comprised around 700 healthy bone marrow donors. Cohort members were all nominally healthy when sampled, although unrecorded immune exposures were likely present. The donor was CMV seronegative and was included in the group of a few hundred seronegative cohort members. Each donor provided a peripheral blood sample, and peripheral blood mononuclear cells were used for TCR beta sequencing. The Qiagen DNeasy Blood Extraction Kit was used to extract genomic DNA from the blood cell samples. On the study overall, not on this receptor specifically: An association between a missense DCLRE1C variant and V-gene and J-gene trimming of TCR beta chains was found in a later genetic analysis and replicated in an independent cohort. According to a later genetic analysis, donors in an Asian-associated ancestry cluster had fewer N-insertions in productive TCRs than the approximately 670-donor mean. In a later analysis, several top co-occurrence clusters were reported to appear linked to parvovirus B19, influenza, CMV and Epstein-Barr virus. This cohort had only TCR beta chains sequenced, and the lack of alpha or paired-chain data limited which features could be detected. In an earlier analysis of some 500 of the donors, most TCR beta V segments appeared in productive rearrangements about 87% or about 30% of the time, broadly matching IMGT annotations. In a later analysis, HLA-associated TCR beta chains were found to be more clonally expanded and to have lower generation probabilities than equally common non-associated chains. In vitro tests confirmed that three of the cytomegalovirus-associated TCR beta chains recognize cytomegalovirus antigens. A group of highly shared sequence variants was considered likely to be a technical artifact of the sequencing pipeline. Linkage disequilibrium might explain the correlated functional status among segregating V segments, but an unknown experimental factor could not be ruled out. The presence/absence analyses assumed that sequencing depth was roughly uniform across donors, and that assumption may not be true. The 87-base-pair reads could not distinguish some IMGT-functional V segments, including TRBV6-2 and TRBV6-3, so those segments were excluded. The earlier analysis of nearly 600 of the donors excluded fewer than 20 rarely observed V segments, including chromosome 9 orphons, because counts were too low. Cytomegalovirus status was reported to be diagnosed by the classifier with high specificity and sensitivity in both the original and validation cohorts. Because HLA typing was unavailable for some donors at each locus, only the typed subset was used in association tests. The authors suggested that the approach could potentially be extended to other disease states and immunological phenotypes. The only immune exposure information available for the cohort was CMV serostatus. A total of 150 to 200 TCR beta chains were listed by the study as associated with cytomegalovirus. A further reported finding was that TCR beta sequences accurately predicted the HLA-A and HLA-B alleles for most subjects in the first cohort. When HLA alleles, especially DR and DQ, strongly co-occurred, attributing TCR associations to individual alleles was difficult. Most TCR sequences were seen in very few donors, while some public TCRs were found in many individuals. In a later analysis, TCR association rates were found to vary across HLA loci, with the most associated TCRs seen for DRB1 alleles and the fewest for HLA-C alleles. According to a later analysis, most CMV-associated TCR beta chains appeared to be HLA-restricted, and the HLA associations seemed to be driven largely by CMV exposure. In a later analysis, some 17,000 TCR beta sequences were associated with specific HLA alleles at a false discovery rate of 0.05.

The cysteine opens and the phenylalanine closes a CDR3 of 14 amino acids. The retained sequence is limited to the CDR3, 42 bases, with the frame set at the first base. The germline V gene (reference sequence) sets CDR1 to GTSNPN and CDR2 to SVGIG. The library came from the immunoSEQ multiplex PCR assay. For the multiplex PCR, a mixture combining 60 forward primers for TCR Vbeta segments and 13 reverse primers for TCR Jbeta segments was used. The CDR3 region of rearranged TCR beta genes was amplified from genomic DNA with a multiplex PCR assay. On the Illumina HiSeq System, the amplified TCR beta libraries were sequenced as 87-base-pair reads. Per the authors' processing: In a later analysis, approximately 74 million unique TCR beta chains were counted across the roughly 670 repertoires, and roughly 9.9 million of these chains were shared by at least two donors. To remove PCR and sequencing errors, raw reads were error-corrected and collapsed into unique sequences using a nearest-neighbor algorithm that merged closely related sequences. Alignment of CDR3 sequences to IMGT reference sequences was used to assign V, D and J gene segments. For a sequence to be retained, at least a six-nucleotide match to both a V gene segment and a J gene segment was required. Rearrangements were called productive when the CDR3 lacked stop codons and stayed in frame with V and J; all others were non-productive. CDR3 was defined according to IMGT convention as the region running from the second conserved V-encoded cysteine to the conserved J-encoded phenylalanine. The earlier analysis of 550 to 650 of the donors excluded any sequence lacking an unambiguous match to a single V gene segment. In an earlier analysis of 450 to 700 of the donors, V segments were called functional above 56.7% productive rearrangements and were called segregating when the between-donor standard deviation exceeded 5%. To diagnose cytomegalovirus status from the catalog of TCR beta chain sequences, a statistical classification framework was built. In a later analysis, TCR nucleotide sequences were compared against IMGT/GENE-DB human TR gene sequences so that V and J genes could be assigned. Using the TCRdist pipeline, a later analysis assigned CDR3 sequences along with most-parsimonious VDJ recombination scenarios. In a later analysis, every TCR beta chain was defined by the combination of its CDR3 amino acid sequence and its V-gene family, and reads without a unique V-gene family were dropped. As a way to deal with suspected cross-contamination and a sequencing artifact, a later analysis dropped 450 to 700 nucleotide sequences that were highly shared and had low generation probability. In a later analysis, a clonal expansion index was calculated for each public chain from normalized within-repertoire ranks of inferred template counts. In a later analysis, generation probabilities were computed using a VDJ recombination model fitted to out-of-frame rearrangements, and the results were checked against IGoR. A later analysis scored TCR-TCR, TCR-HLA and TCR-CMV co-occurrence with hypergeometric tests, applying a repertoire-size bias correction to TCR pairs. A later analysis estimated false discovery rates by permuting HLA or CMV assignments 20 times. A later analysis grouped co-occurring TCRs with DBSCAN, adding TCRdist sequence similarity when clustering within HLA-allele-positive subsets. Repertoires with fewer than 30,000 or more than 120,000 public chains, plus five repertoires with anomalous nucleotide sharing, were excluded from co-occurrence clustering. TCRdb mirrors the immuneACCESS table, restricted to in-frame sequences. Some clones are absent from its copies; in checked studies, under half trace to an unresolved V gene, and the reason for the others is unknown. V and J calls and clone size are given by that table; D and trimming were obtained from the DNA. In all, the sample holds about 130,000 clones, and roughly 79% of those were seen once. Jointly, the top ten make up about 1.8% of the sample.

The TCR was taken from a woman in her fifties or sixties in good health and CMV-seronegative. The rearranged chain carries TRBV30 and TRBJ1-5; matching of 6 bases hints at TRBD1 as the D gene. The sequenced sample consisted of PBMCs. The CDR3 region has the sequence CAWSGGLSNQPQNF. The base sequence is TGTGCCTGGAGTGGGGGGCTGAGCAATCAGCCCCAGAATTTT.